Listed here are 27 T cell receptor beta chains from one sample, sequenced in a study of neurological immune-mediated disorders. Each CDR3 protein gets one entry after TCRdb re-called the 5' RACE reads with MiXCR. The profile shows around 97,000 distinct CDR3 sequences, approximately 11% of them singletons. As to time point: longitudinal time-point 3. Sequencing was performed on PBMCs. The receptor source for this set is a female donor with HTLV-1-associated myelopathy (HAM/TSP).

This clonotype has at least ten counts. CDR3 DNA sequence: TGTGCCACCAGTGACTTGGGACAGGGTATAGGTGGCTACACCTTC. This codes for CATSDLGQGIGGYTF. The genes are TRBV24-1 and TRBJ1-2, with 9 bases that match TRBD1. The CDR3 is 15 amino acids. V lost 4 bases, J lost 7 bases, and 9 bases stayed unmatched. The germline V gene encodes CDR1 KGHDR and CDR2 SFDVKD.

The rearrangement uses TRBV10-3 and TRBJ2-5; 8 nucleotides align to TRBD2. Germline V gives CDR1 ENHRY, CDR2 SYGVKD. The J segment lost 5 bases and the V segment lost 4 bases, leaving 12 bases of the junction unmatched. The CDR3 totals 16 residues. This CDR3 is CAISVSGGSVAETQYF. The CDR3 DNA reads as TGTGCCATCAGTGTCAGCGGGGGTTCGGTTGCGGAGACCCAGTACTTC.

Many counts were recorded for this clonotype. J is TRBJ2-1 and V is TRBV5-1, with TRBD2 identical over 9 bases. The V gene end was trimmed by 2 bases and the J gene end by 1 base; junction bases not matched to a gene: 4. Looked up from germline, CDR1 is SGHRS and CDR2 is YFSETQ. CDR3 size: 16 residues. CDR3 coding DNA: TGCGCCAGCAGCTTTATAGCGGGGGTATCCTACAATGAGCAGTTCTTC. This translates into CASSFIAGVSYNEQFF.

This clonotype was counted many times. The chain uses TRBV5-1 and TRBJ2-6; no firm D call. Germline assignment: CDR1 SGHRS and CDR2 YFSETQ. The CDR3 is 15 residues long. The V and J ends lost 8 bases and 0 bases respectively, with 12 bases between them. CDR3 in DNA: TGCGCCAGTCACCCTCACCTCTCTGGGGCCAACGTCCTGACTTTC. Translation: CASHPHLSGANVLTF.

This clonotype came up a few times. The chain has TRBV5-1 and TRBJ2-2, with D perhaps TRBD2 (5 bases). Between the trimmed V and J ends, which lost 5 bases and 2 bases, there was a span of 13 bases. The V gene's germline CDR1 is SGHRS and CDR2 YFSETQ. The CDR3 contains 15 residues. The CDR3 reads CASSSPTGNTGELFF. In DNA, the CDR3 is TGCGCCAGCAGTTCCCCGACGGGAAACACCGGGGAGCTGTTTTTT.

This clonotype occurred many times. The V call is TRBV5-1, the J call TRBJ1-1; D unresolved. CDR1 is SGHRS and CDR2 is YFSETQ in the germline V gene. This CDR3 spans 14 amino acids. The V end was cut by 6 bases, the J end by 0 bases, with 12 bases between. The CDR3 coding sequence is TGCGCCAGCAAGGCGGCCAGCATGAACACTGAAGCTTTCTTT. Encoded protein: CASKAASMNTEAFF.

There are many counts of this clonotype. This chain links TRBV5-1 with TRBJ2-1, with 8 bases fitting TRBD1. Germline CDR1 reads SGHRS; CDR2 reads YFSETQ. Germline trimming cut 0 bases from V and 7 bases from J; bases unmatched to any gene: 3. The CDR3 sequence is 14 residues long. CDR3 in DNA: TGCGCCAGCAGCTTGGGGACAGGGTATAATGAGCAGTTCTTC. Translated, it gives CASSLGTGYNEQFF.

This clonotype was counted ten times or more. The chain couples TRBV27 to TRBJ2-2; a weak D match, TRBD1 (6 bases). V lost 5 bases, J lost 5 bases, and 15 bases lay in between. There are 15 residues in the CDR3. Germline assignment: CDR1 MNHEY and CDR2 SMNVEV (reference sequence). This CDR3 is CASSGGQSRTGELFF. The CDR3 DNA sequence: TGTGCCAGCAGTGGCGGACAGAGTCGGACCGGGGAGCTGTTTTTT.

This rearrangement joins TRBV7-7 to TRBJ2-1; D call uncertain. The germline V gene has CDR1 SSHAT and CDR2 FNYEAQ (reference sequence). CDR3 length equals 14 residues. V was clipped by 2 bases and J by 5 bases, with 10 bases between them. The CDR3 reads CASSLSGNHNEQFF. CDR3 nucleotides: TGTGCCAGCAGCTTATCTGGGAACCACAATGAGCAGTTCTTC. Full variable domain (remainder filled in from reference TRBV7-7 and TRBJ2-1): GAGVSQSPRYKVTKRGQDVTLRCDPISSHATLYWYQQALGQGPEFLTYFNYEAQPDKSGLPSDRFSAERPEGSISTLTIQRTEQRDSAMYRCASSLSGNHNEQFFGPGTRLTVL.

This clonotype was counted many times. In nucleotides, the CDR3 is TGTGCCAGCAGTTTATTTGCAGACTCTGGGGCCAACGTCCTGACTTTC. Its protein is CASSLFADSGANVLTF. The V and J genes are TRBV28 and TRBJ2-6; no reliable D call. V lost 1 base and J 0 bases, leaving 7 bases between the germline ends. CDR1 is MDHEN and CDR2 is SYDVKM in the germline V gene. This CDR3 is 16 amino acids long.

This clonotype was recorded at least ten times. The chain employs TRBV6-2 or TRBV6-3 and TRBJ2-3, with 8 nucleotides matching TRBD1. The ends lost 9 bases at V and 6 bases at J; junction bases unmatched: 14. This CDR3 contains 15 residues. In germline, CDR1 is MNHEY, CDR2 SVGEGT. The CDR3 protein is CASRAAGGRLDTQYF. CDR3 nucleotide sequence: TGTGCCAGTCGAGCAGCAGGGGGCCGTCTCGATACGCAGTATTTT.

In this sample, this clonotype turned up many times. The chain recombines TRBV10-1 with TRBJ1-5; TRBD1 agrees at 9 bases. The V and J ends lost 7 bases and 1 base, in that order; junction bases with no gene match: 11. Germline lookup yields CDR1 WNHNN and CDR2 SYGVQD (reference sequence). CDR3 length: 17 amino acids. The CDR3 loop is CASTPLTGGGSNQPQHF. The CDR3 bases are TGCGCCAGCACCCCGCTGACAGGGGGAGGGAGCAATCAGCCCCAGCATTTT.

This clonotype was seen ten or more times. The J gene is TRBJ2-3, the V gene TRBV5-1; TRBD1 might be the D (6 bases). This CDR3 has 14 residues. Germline V lookup: CDR1 SGHRS, CDR2 YFSETQ. Trimming removed 1 base at V and 6 bases at J, with 12 bases between. This CDR3 is CASSLTTGRDTQYF. The CDR3, as DNA: TGCGCCAGCAGCTTGACGACAGGACGGGATACGCAGTATTTT.

This clonotype was detected many times. The chain uses TRBV5-1 and TRBJ1-5, with D maybe TRBD1 (6 bases). The CDR3 length is 15 residues. Germline loops: CDR1 SGHRS, CDR2 YFSETQ. V gave up 0 bases and J gave up 3 bases, with 10 bases separating them. CDR3 nucleotide sequence: TGCGCCAGCAGCTTGGGCAGGGGACACAATCAGCCCCAGCATTTT. It specifies CASSLGRGHNQPQHF.

This clonotype has ten or more counts. The chain recombines TRBV28 with TRBJ2-3; D uncertain. CDR3 length: 14 residues. With 3 bases removed from V and 4 bases from J, the gap between germline ends came to 11 bases. Germline CDR1 MDHEN, CDR2 SYDVKM. The CDR3 sequence: CASSLLRDADTQYF. The CDR3 bases are TGTGCCAGCAGTTTGCTGAGAGACGCAGATACGCAGTATTTT. The variable domain in full, with the rest retrieved from reference TRBV28 and TRBJ2-3, is DVKVTQSSRYLVKRTGEKVFLECVQDMDHENMFWYRQDPGLGLRLIYFSYDVKMKEKGDIPEGYSVSREKKERFSLILESASTNQTSMYLCASSLLRDADTQYFGPGTRLTVL.

This clonotype was seen a few times. V is TRBV6-6 and J is TRBJ2-6; D is unclear. The germline CDR1 and CDR2 sequences are MNHNY and SVGAGI (reference sequence). Trimming shortened V by 2 bases and J by 0 bases, and 11 bases separated the two germline ends. The CDR3 sequence is 17 residues long. CDR3 sequence: CASSYAAGPSGANVLTF. CDR3 nucleotides: TGTGCCAGCAGTTACGCGGCAGGACCCTCTGGGGCCAACGTCCTGACTTTC.

Many counts were recorded for this clonotype. The chain uses TRBV11-2 and TRBJ2-7; 8 bases are shared with TRBD1. Looked up from germline, CDR1 is SGHAT and CDR2 is FQNNGV. The J segment lost 6 bases and the V segment lost 6 bases, leaving 7 bases of the junction unmatched. CDR3 size: 13 residues. CDR3 loop: CASRGQGASEQYF. For the CDR3, the DNA is TGTGCCAGCAGAGGTCAGGGGGCAAGCGAGCAGTACTTC.

Ten or more counts support this clonotype. This chain joins TRBV20-1 and TRBJ2-2, with D maybe TRBD2 (5 bases). The ends were cut back, 5 bases at V and 5 bases at J, with 12 bases in the middle. The CDR3 extends over 13 amino acids. Germline CDR1 reads DFQATT; CDR2 reads SNEGSKA (reference sequence). The DNA for the CDR3 is TGCAGTGCTTCGACATGGAGGACCGGGGAGCTGTTTTTT. Amino acids: CSASTWRTGELFF.

This clonotype was counted a single time. Germline is not matched at one junction end, which may reflect a read error. This sequence joins TRBV7-9 and TRBJ2-3; 7 bases align to TRBD2. CDR3 length equals 17 residues. In germline, CDR1 is SEHNR, CDR2 FQNEAQ (reference sequence). The CDR3 region has the DNA TGTGCCAACAGCTTAGCGGGCCCGAGAGTAGCGGCAGATACGCAGTATTTT. Protein sequence: CANSLAGPRVAADTQYF.

This clonotype was seen many times. V usage is TRBV9 and J usage is TRBJ2-3; 9 bases match TRBD2. This CDR3 comprises 15 residues. Germline V gene sequence: CDR1 SGDLS, CDR2 YYNGEE. Trimming cost V 5 bases and J 4 bases; bases outside gene matches: 8. The CDR3 nucleotides are TGTGCCAGCAGTGTCCTAGCGGGGAGAGCAGATACGCAGTATTTT. Its protein is CASSVLAGRADTQYF.

In the case of this clonotype: This sequence may be a read error, since a much larger clone differs from it by one base. The V gene is TRBV12-3 or TRBV12-4, the J gene TRBJ2-5; TRBD1 is a possible D gene (5 bases). The V and J ends lost 3 bases and 2 bases respectively, with 16 bases between them. This CDR3 spans 16 amino acids. The CDR3: CASSFRWGLSQETQYF. The CDR3 DNA follows: TGTGCCAGCAGTTTTCGGTGGGGCCTGAGTCAAGAGACCCAGTACTTC.

As concerns this clonotype: This CDR3 is missing its conserved last phenylalanine or tryptophan, likely due to a read error. The chain recombines TRBV5-6 with TRBJ2-7, with D perhaps matching TRBD2 (6 bases). The CDR3 runs to 13 residues. Trimming took off 2 bases at V and 6 bases at J, with 12 bases between the two ends. The germline V gene has CDR1 SGHDT and CDR2 YYEEEE. The chain's CDR3 is CASSLWRGGEQYY. In DNA, the CDR3 is TGTGCCAGCAGCTTATGGAGGGGAGGCGAGCAGTACTAC.

This clonotype was counted ten times or more. The chain links TRBV11-2 to TRBJ1-5; unclear D gene. Trimming took off 2 bases at V and 3 bases at J, with 5 bases between the two ends. The CDR3 runs to 13 residues. Germline CDR1 and CDR2: SGHAT and FQNNGV. The CDR3 region is CASSLRANQPQHF. The DNA for the CDR3 is TGTGCCAGCAGCTTAAGGGCCAATCAGCCCCAGCATTTT.

There are many counts of this clonotype. The chain employs TRBV5-1 and TRBJ2-3; 10 nucleotides align to TRBD2. Unmatched junction bases numbered 13, after V lost 6 bases and J lost 6 bases. The CDR3 consists of 16 residues. Per germline, CDR1 SGHRS and CDR2 YFSETQ. The CDR3, as DNA: TGCGCCAGCACCCCCCCAGCGGGGGGGCCAGAGGATACGCAGTATTTT. Translation gives CASTPPAGGPEDTQYF.

This clonotype has at least ten counts. This chain connects TRBV6-5 to TRBJ2-7; the D gene could be TRBD1 or TRBD2 (5 bases each). Trimming shortened V by 10 bases and J by 9 bases, and 16 bases separated the two germline ends. The CDR3 loop spans 11 amino acids. Germline V gene data show CDR1 as MNHEY and CDR2 as SVGAGI. CDR3 loop: CATGERGGQYF. CDR3 DNA: TGTGCCACAGGTGAACGGGGCGGGCAGTACTTC.

This clonotype was picked up many times. V gene TRBV20-1 combines with J gene TRBJ1-1, with a weak D call TRBD1 (5 bases). The CDR3 is made up of 11 amino acids. Trimming removed 4 bases at V and 11 bases at J, with 14 bases between. Per the germline V gene, CDR1 is DFQATT and CDR2 is SNEGSKA (reference sequence). In nucleotides, the CDR3 is TGCAGTGCTATGATGGGGGTGCGGGCTTTCTTT. It translates to CSAMMGVRAFF.

The chain links TRBV27 to TRBJ2-6, with TRBD1 as a possible D gene (6 bases). The CDR3 contains 13 residues. Trimming took 5 bases from V and 13 from J, leaving 15 bases between them. Per the germline V gene, CDR1 is MNHEY and CDR2 is SMNVEV (reference sequence). CDR3 in amino acids: CASSPITGLVLTF. The CDR3, as DNA: TGTGCCAGCAGTCCGATAACAGGGTTGGTCCTGACTTTC.